The 18 T cell receptor beta chains given below trace back to one sample, sequenced in a study of cytomegalovirus exposure and HLA in healthy donors (dated by TCRdb to about 2017). The method was the immunoSEQ multiplex PCR assay. A mixture of 60 forward primers for TCR Vbeta segments and 13 reverse primers for TCR Jbeta segments was used in the multiplex PCR. In its TCRdb copy, this immuneACCESS table keeps in-frame sequences only and misses some clones. Where compared with another copy, unresolved V genes explain less than half of these, and the others have no known cause. The sample data list approximately 100,000 clones, and about nine tenths of these were observed just once. The ten largest clonotypes hold 8.5% to 10% of the sample. The sequenced material came from PBMCs. The origin of the receptors is a man aged 30 to 45 in good health and CMV-seropositive.

The V and J genes are TRBV19 and TRBJ1-5; 10 bases map to TRBD1. In germline, CDR1 is LNHDA, CDR2 SQIVND (reference sequence). The CDR3 extends over 15 amino acids. Germline trimming cut 6 bases from V and 2 bases from J; bases unmatched to any gene: 4. The CDR3 protein is CASSPGTGGNQPQHF. The CDR3 nucleotides are TGTGCCAGTAGCCCCGGGACAGGGGGCAATCAGCCCCAGCATTTT.

This clone was counted once. The chain joins TRBV6-6 to TRBJ1-5, with D unresolved. Germline CDR1 and CDR2: MNHNY and SVGAGI (reference sequence). This CDR3 contains 14 residues. The ends were cut back, 6 bases at V and 3 bases at J, with 12 bases in the middle. CDR3 amino acids: CASSSIIVNQPQHF. CDR3 bases: TGTGCCAGCAGCAGTATTATCGTCAATCAGCCCCAGCATTTT.

V and J are TRBV5-1 and TRBJ2-5, with D hard to call. There are 14 residues in the CDR3. The V and J ends lost 0 bases and 1 base respectively, with 7 bases between them. In germline, CDR1 is SGHRS, CDR2 YFSETQ. The CDR3 sequence is CASSLDGIQETQYF. CDR3 in DNA: TGCGCCAGCAGCTTGGACGGTATCCAAGAGACCCAGTACTTC.

The chain recombines TRBV5-1 with TRBJ2-1, with 14 bases aligning to TRBD2. The V gene end was trimmed by 0 bases and the J gene end by 4 bases; junction bases not matched to a gene: 9. This CDR3 is built from 19 residues. Germline CDR1 reads SGHRS; CDR2 reads YFSETQ. CDR3 amino acids: CASSLEQDRTSGRYNEQFF. The CDR3 DNA sequence: TGCGCCAGCAGCTTGGAGCAGGATAGGACTAGCGGGAGGTACAATGAGCAGTTCTTC.

This clone was picked up one time. This chain joins TRBV7-6 and TRBJ2-5, with a tentative D call TRBD1 (6 bases). The CDR3 runs to 15 residues. Looked up from germline, CDR1 is SGHVS and CDR2 is FNYEAQ. V shed 2 bases and J shed 4 bases, with 14 bases lying between them. The CDR3 loop is CASSLRFRGGETQYF. CDR3 nucleotide sequence: TGTGCCAGCAGCTTAAGGTTCCGAGGGGGAGAGACCCAGTACTTC.

The chain combines TRBV27 with TRBJ2-7; 8 nucleotides align to TRBD1. V shed 5 bases, J shed 0 bases, and the junction held 3 bases outside the gene matches. Looked up from germline, CDR1 is MNHEY and CDR2 is SMNVEV (reference sequence). CDR3 length equals 14 residues. DNA of the CDR3: TGTGCCAGCAGTGTAGACAGGGGCTCCTACGAGCAGTACTTC. Translation: CASSVDRGSYEQYF.

The chain uses TRBV5-1 and TRBJ2-4; 9 nucleotides line up with TRBD1. After removal of 4 bases from V and 0 bases from J, the junction contained 8 bases not matched to a gene. This CDR3 has 17 residues. Germline CDR1 is SGHRS and CDR2 is YFSETQ. This CDR3 reads CASSPRTGALAKNIQYF. In DNA form, the CDR3 reads TGCGCCAGCAGCCCTCGGACAGGGGCACTAGCCAAAAACATTCAGTACTTC.

This rearrangement joins TRBV10-3 to TRBJ1-1; possibly TRBD1 for D (5 bases). CDR3 length: 15 amino acids. V was trimmed by 3 bases and J by 1 base, leaving 12 bases between them. Germline-derived CDR1 and CDR2 are ENHRY and SYGVKD. This CDR3 reads CAISEAPGQNTEAFF. The CDR3, as DNA: TGTGCCATCAGTGAAGCCCCAGGGCAGAACACTGAAGCTTTCTTT.

The rearrangement uses TRBV18 and TRBJ1-2, with no clear D. This CDR3 contains 13 residues. CDR1 is KGHSH, CDR2 LQKENI, per germline. Trimming shortened V by 5 bases and J by 4 bases, and 11 bases separated the two germline ends. As DNA, the CDR3 is TGTGCCAGCTCATCCGACACCTTCTATGGCTACACCTTC. Residues: CASSSDTFYGYTF.

J is TRBJ2-1 and V is TRBV9; 10 bases agree with TRBD2. The germline V gene encodes CDR1 SGDLS and CDR2 YYNGEE. V gave up 1 base and J gave up 9 bases; unmatched junction bases: 4. The CDR3 has 14 amino acids. This CDR3 is CASSVTGLAVEQFF. The CDR3 DNA is TGTGCCAGCAGCGTAACAGGACTAGCGGTTGAGCAGTTCTTC.

This chain links TRBV28 with TRBJ2-1; weak D call: TRBD2 (5 bases). Germline V gene sequence: CDR1 MDHEN, CDR2 SYDVKM. CDR3 length: 13 amino acids. V gave up 6 bases and J gave up 5 bases, with 11 bases separating them. CDR3 bases: TGTGCCAGCAGCCCGCTAGCTCACAATGAGCAGTTCTTC. This codes for CASSPLAHNEQFF.

V is TRBV6-1 and J is TRBJ2-7; maybe TRBD1 (5 bases). This CDR3 is built from 16 residues. Trimming took 1 base from V and 2 from J, leaving 15 bases between them. Germline V gene data show CDR1 as MNHNS and CDR2 as SASEGT. The CDR3 bases are TGTGCCAGCAGTGAAGGATGGCCAGGGATCGCCTACGAGCAGTACTTC. Protein: CASSEGWPGIAYEQYF.

This clone was seen only once. This chain uses TRBV7-9 with TRBJ2-7; weak D call: TRBD1 (6 bases). Germline values: CDR1 SEHNR, CDR2 FQNEAQ (reference sequence). This CDR3 has 14 residues. The V end was cut by 5 bases, the J end by 0 bases, with 11 bases between. CDR3: CASSRTGSSYEQYF. DNA of the CDR3: TGTGCCAGCAGCAGAACAGGGAGCTCCTACGAGCAGTACTTC.

The chain joins TRBV15 to TRBJ2-7, with D maybe TRBD1 (6 bases). The germline V gene has CDR1 LNHNV and CDR2 YYDKDF (reference sequence). The CDR3 is 17 residues long. The V gene lost 2 bases and the J gene lost 0 bases, with 17 bases spanning the gap. CDR3 in DNA: TGTGCCACCAGCAGACCTTCGACAGGCCATCACTCCTACGAGCAGTACTTC. The encoded protein is CATSRPSTGHHSYEQYF. The whole variable domain, filled in from reference TRBV15 and TRBJ2-7, reads DAMVIQNPRYQVTQFGKPVTLSCSQTLNHNVMYWYQQKSSQAPKLLFHYYDKDFNNEADTPDNFQSRRPNTSFCFLDIRSPGLGDTAMYLCATSRPSTGHHSYEQYFGPGTRLTVT.

This clone was found once. The chain is built from TRBV5-4 and TRBJ2-1; a possible D gene is TRBD2 (7 bases). The CDR3 has 19 amino acids. The germline V gene encodes CDR1 SGHNT and CDR2 YYREEE (reference sequence). The V and J ends lost 0 bases and 0 bases respectively, with 19 bases between them. The CDR3 loop is CASSLGGASGKSSYNEQFF. The CDR3 nucleotides are TGTGCCAGCAGCTTGGGGGGGGCTAGCGGAAAGAGCTCCTACAATGAGCAGTTCTTC.

This chain joins TRBV10-3 and TRBJ2-7, with D tentatively TRBD2 (6 bases). This CDR3 is 15 amino acids long. Germline loops: CDR1 ENHRY, CDR2 SYGVKD. Between the trimmed V and J ends, which lost 8 bases and 6 bases, there was a span of 23 bases. The chain's CDR3 is CAIGAGTIHYGEQYF. CDR3 sequence (DNA): TGTGCCATCGGGGCGGGGACCATCCACTACGGCGAGCAGTACTTC.

This sequence joins TRBV15 and TRBJ1-5; 8 nucleotides align to TRBD1. The CDR3 is 17 residues long. The germline CDR1 and CDR2 sequences are LNHNV and YYDKDF (reference sequence). J gave up 2 bases and V 1 base, and 7 bases lay outside the gene matches. The CDR3 nucleotides are TGTGCCACCAGCAGAGGACCAACAGGGGGTGGCAATCAGCCCCAGCATTTT. Translating it yields CATSRGPTGGGNQPQHF.

The chain uses TRBV7-9 and TRBJ2-7; 7 bases align to TRBD1. In germline, CDR1 is SEHNR, CDR2 FQNEAQ (reference sequence). There are 14 residues in the CDR3. The V gene end was trimmed by 6 bases and the J gene end by 3 bases; junction bases not matched to a gene: 8. In nucleotides, the CDR3 is TGTGCCAGCAGTTCCCCCGGGACAGTCTACGAGCAGTACTTC. As protein: CASSSPGTVYEQYF.